This T cell receptor beta chain is drawn from a study of T cell clones after liver transplantation. Study as a whole: A pre-transplant mixed lymphocyte reaction with TCRbeta sequencing defined graft-donor-reactive clones followed in post-transplant blood. General observations from the study: Graft donor-reactive T cells may have migrated into the graft rather than being deleted. A larger donor-reactive than third-party decline suggested partial antigen-specific deletion.

Libraries were prepared by immunoSEQ multiplex PCR; TCRdb keeps only in-frame clonotypes and omits some of them. Seen here are around 110,000 clones, about nine tenths observed once, and the top ten hold approximately 0.78%. About this clone: The target antigen is unknown. Within the sample, other DNA sequences also encode this same CDR3.

The CDR3 runs to 16 residues. Germline V lookup: CDR1 SGHRS, CDR2 YFSETQ. Trimming cost V 0 bases and J 1 base; bases outside gene matches: 5. The chain couples TRBV5-1 to TRBJ2-3; 7 bases agree with TRBD2. This TCR came from a human patient who received a liver transplant. Some T cells may have originated in the graft donor. Sequencing used CD4+ T cells from blood, obtained 12 months after liver transplant. The CDR3 sequence is CASSLAGGAGTDTQYF. In DNA, the CDR3 is TGCGCCAGCAGCTTGGCGGGGGGAGCTGGCACAGATACGCAGTATTTT. Filled out from reference TRBV5-1 and TRBJ2-3, the complete variable domain reads KAGVTQTPRYLIKTRGQQVTLSCSPISGHRSVSWYQQTPGQGLQFLFEYFSETQRNKGNFPGRFSGRQFSNSRSEMNVSTLELGDSALYLCASSLAGGAGTDTQYFGPGTRLTVL.